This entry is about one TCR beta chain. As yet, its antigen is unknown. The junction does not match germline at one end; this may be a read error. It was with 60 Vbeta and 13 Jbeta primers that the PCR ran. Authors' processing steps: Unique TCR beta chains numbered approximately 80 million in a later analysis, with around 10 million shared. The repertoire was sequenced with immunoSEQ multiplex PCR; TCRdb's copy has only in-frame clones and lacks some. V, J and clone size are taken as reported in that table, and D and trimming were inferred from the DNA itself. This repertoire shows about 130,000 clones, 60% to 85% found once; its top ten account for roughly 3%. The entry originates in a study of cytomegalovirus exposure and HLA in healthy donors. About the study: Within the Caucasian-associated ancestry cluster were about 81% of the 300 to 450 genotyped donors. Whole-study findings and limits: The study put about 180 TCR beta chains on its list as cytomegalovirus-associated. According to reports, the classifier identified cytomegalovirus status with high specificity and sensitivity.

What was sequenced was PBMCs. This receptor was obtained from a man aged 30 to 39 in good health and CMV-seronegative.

The CDR3 reads CASSESSEPFF. CDR3 sequence (DNA): TGTGCCAGCAGTGAAAGCAGCGAGCCGTTCTTC. The chain carries TRBV2 and TRBJ2-1; the D is unclear. The CDR3 covers 11 residues. The germline CDR1 and CDR2 sequences are SNHLY and FYNNEI.